The 25 T cell receptor beta chains given below trace back to one sample, sequenced in a study of CD8 T cells in cerebrospinal fluid in Alzheimer's disease. TCRdb re-called the 10x single-cell sequencing reads, yielding one record per CDR3 amino acid sequence without DNA. Its table lists about 1,000 distinct CDR3 sequences. Material: cerebrospinal fluid. The source is a human donor in good health.

Its frequency marks this clonotype as medium-sized. The genes are TRBV5-5 and TRBJ2-7; TCRdb's assignment of TRBD1 cannot be checked, as there is no DNA. Germline V gene sequence: CDR1 SGHKS, CDR2 YYEKEE (reference sequence). This CDR3 has 15 residues. CDR3: CASSLTRGALDEQYF.

This clonotype is identified as large from frequency. The chain has TRBV28 and TRBJ1-5. Per the germline V gene, CDR1 is MDHEN and CDR2 is SYDVKM. This CDR3 contains 14 residues. The CDR3: CASSSGGGGQPQHF.

By frequency, this clonotype is medium-sized. V usage is TRBV5-1 and J usage is TRBJ1-1. This CDR3 region has 14 residues. Germline values: CDR1 SGHRS, CDR2 YFSETQ. The CDR3 protein is CASSLATQNTEAFF.

Measured by frequency, this clonotype is large (0.1 to 1%). V and J are TRBV14 and TRBJ2-1. Germline V gene lookup returns CDR1 SGHDN and CDR2 FVKESK. This CDR3 spans 15 amino acids. CDR3 sequence: CASSQVRGSYNEQFF.

This clonotype ranks as large in terms of frequency. The rearrangement links TRBV20-1 to TRBJ2-3; no DNA is available, so the TRBD2 call from TCRdb remains unchecked. From germline, CDR1 is DFQATT and CDR2 SNEGSKA (reference sequence). CDR3 size: 15 residues. The CDR3 protein is CSASQAGGPADTQYF.

Judged by frequency, this clonotype is medium-sized. The V gene is TRBV6-5, the J gene TRBJ1-2; TCRdb lists TRBD1, though no DNA is available to test this call. Germline values: CDR1 MNHEY, CDR2 SVGAGI. CDR3 length equals 16 residues. The CDR3 is CASSYSSLRNPGGYTF.

According to its frequency, this clonotype is large (0.1 to 1%). This chain uses TRBV7-2 with TRBJ1-2. CDR3 size: 11 residues. CDR1 is SGHTA and CDR2 is FQGNSA in the germline V gene. This chain's CDR3 is CASSQRYGYTF.

Judged by frequency, this clonotype is large (0.1 to 1%). The chain employs TRBV2 and TRBJ2-7; with no DNA, the TCRdb D assignment of TRBD2 cannot be verified. The germline V gene has CDR1 SNHLY and CDR2 FYNNEI. This CDR3 contains 13 residues. This CDR3 reads CATSRGRETEQYF.

By frequency, this clonotype is large. The chain links TRBV7-2 to TRBJ2-5; the TCRdb call, TRBD2, lacks DNA for checking. The CDR3 consists of 14 residues. Germline V gives CDR1 SGHTA, CDR2 FQGNSA. The CDR3 reads CASSRLAAQETQYF. Variable domain in full (rest from reference TRBV7-2 and TRBJ2-5): GAGVSQSPSNKVTEKGKDVELRCDPISGHTALYWYRQSLGQGLEFLIYFQGNSAPDKSGLPSDRFSAERTGGSVSTLTIQRTQQEDSAVYLCASSRLAAQETQYFGPGTRLLVL.

This clonotype registers medium-sized by frequency. The gene calls are TRBV18 and TRBJ1-6. This CDR3 contains 13 residues. Germline V gives CDR1 KGHSH, CDR2 LQKENI. CDR3: CASSPDYNSPLHF.

This clonotype shows up as large by frequency. This CDR3 reads CASSLQGSGELFF. V gene TRBV6-6 combines with J gene TRBJ2-2. Germline CDR1 and CDR2: MNHNY and SVGAGI (reference sequence). CDR3 size: 13 residues.

This clonotype is medium-sized (0.01 to 0.1%) by frequency. This chain joins TRBV28 and TRBJ1-2; the D call of TRBD1 rests on TCRdb alone, since no DNA is present to check it. The germline V gene has CDR1 MDHEN and CDR2 SYDVKM. The CDR3 length is 12 residues. The CDR3 spells CASTGPNYGYTF.

This clonotype is called medium-sized based on its frequency. The chain couples TRBV5-1 to TRBJ2-5; absent DNA, TCRdb's TRBD1 call cannot be checked. The CDR3 runs to 13 residues. The V gene's germline CDR1 is SGHRS and CDR2 YFSETQ. The CDR3: CASSLVGGETQYF.

This clonotype is deemed medium-sized by its frequency. The chain joins TRBV4-3 to TRBJ1-2; without DNA, the TCRdb call of TRBD1 cannot be checked. CDR3 size: 16 residues. Germline CDR1 reads LGHNA; CDR2 reads YSLEER. CDR3 region: CASSQEWGPGNYGYTF.

The chain recombines TRBV5-4 with TRBJ2-5; as DNA is missing, the TRBD2 call by TCRdb cannot be tested. The germline V gene encodes CDR1 SGHNT and CDR2 YYREEE (reference sequence). This CDR3 region has 17 residues. The CDR3: CASSPGTSGGMRETQYF.

This clonotype counts as medium-sized by frequency. The chain carries TRBV6-2 or TRBV6-3 and TRBJ1-5. The CDR3 is 14 residues long. Per the germline V gene, CDR1 is MNHEY and CDR2 is SVGEGT. The CDR3 protein is CASSYRVGDQPQHF.

This clonotype registers medium-sized by frequency. CDR3 loop: CASSVDPLAGSETQYF. The rearrangement uses TRBV9 and TRBJ2-5; TCRdb selects TRBD2, and the lack of DNA leaves this call unchecked. Germline V gene lookup returns CDR1 SGDLS and CDR2 YYNGEE. The CDR3 runs to 16 residues. Together with reference TRBV9 and TRBJ2-5, the CDR3 gives the full variable domain: DSGVTQTPKHLITATGQRVTLRCSPRSGDLSVYWYQQSLDQGLQFLIQYYNGEERAKGNILERFSAQQFPDLHSELNLSSLELGDSALYFCASSVDPLAGSETQYFGPGTRLLVL.

This clonotype is called medium-sized based on its frequency. This CDR3 is CASSRASTDTQYF. This sequence joins TRBV11-3 and TRBJ2-3. In germline, CDR1 is SGHNT, CDR2 YENEEA. The CDR3 sequence is 13 residues long.

Frequency places this clonotype as medium-sized. The chain is built from TRBV5-8 and TRBJ1-5; the D call of TRBD1 rests on TCRdb alone, since no DNA is present to check it. Looked up from germline, CDR1 is SGHTS and CDR2 is YDEGEE. The CDR3 covers 17 residues. The CDR3 loop is CASSLGSGAEFNQPQHF.

This clonotype is medium-sized by frequency. The V call is TRBV5-4, the J call TRBJ2-5; as DNA is missing, the TRBD2 call by TCRdb cannot be tested. This CDR3 contains 13 residues. Germline V CDR1 and CDR2: SGHNT, YYREEE (reference sequence). The CDR3 region is CASSLVSAETQYF.

In terms of frequency, this clonotype is large. This chain uses TRBV12-3 or TRBV12-4 with TRBJ1-5; without DNA, the TCRdb call of TRBD1 cannot be checked. CDR3 length equals 17 residues. This CDR3 reads CASSPGQGALSNQPQHF.

This clonotype ranks as medium-sized in terms of frequency. The gene calls are TRBV11-2 and TRBJ1-1. From germline, CDR1 is SGHAT and CDR2 FQNNGV. CDR3 length: 13 residues. The CDR3 spells CASSFTPNTEAFF.

In terms of frequency, this clonotype is medium-sized. CDR3 amino acids: CASSSTGEYEQYF. The rearrangement uses TRBV6-5 and TRBJ2-7; the D gene TCRdb calls, TRBD1, cannot be checked with no DNA. The CDR3 loop spans 13 amino acids. Germline CDR1 is MNHEY and CDR2 is SVGAGI.

This clonotype ranks as medium-sized (0.01 to 0.1%) in terms of frequency. This chain links TRBV6-5 with TRBJ1-1; the D call of TRBD1 rests on TCRdb alone, since no DNA is present to check it. This CDR3 has 15 residues. Germline assignment: CDR1 MNHEY and CDR2 SVGAGI. The CDR3 reads CASSDAGQGNTEAFF.

This clonotype is deemed medium-sized (0.01 to 0.1%) by its frequency. The J gene is TRBJ2-7, the V gene TRBV6-1. The CDR3 length is 14 residues. The germline CDR1 and CDR2 sequences are MNHNS and SASEGT. CDR3 sequence reads: CASSEPGPPYEQYF.